This T cell receptor (beta chain) originates from a study of blood T cell repertoires in COVID-19 (dated by TCRdb to about 2020). At the level of the whole study: The collaborator samples originated in the United States, Italy and Spain and spanned the acute and convalescent phases of COVID-19. The prospective study material was composed of cDNA or gDNA derived from T cells, B-cell-depleted T cells, or PBMCs. The dataset comprised deeply sampled blood TCRbeta repertoires from subjects exposed to, actively infected with, or recovered from COVID-19. The repertoires were released in a freely available public database intended as a resource for research on the immune response to SARS-CoV-2. Samples were obtained from the ongoing ImmuneRACE study (first 160 participants) and from roughly 1,300 subjects provided by 6 global collaborators. Sample metadata almost always included a de-identified subject ID, COVID-19 status, age in years and sex. HLA class I and class II types, where available, came from metadata supplied by the sample provider rather than from assay-based typing.

V and J are trimmed by 6 bases and 4 bases, and the gene matches miss 7 bases of the junction. Including the terminal cysteine and phenylalanine, the CDR3 comprises 14 residues. Only CDR3 DNA remains: 42 bases, in frame from the first base. CDR1 is given as LNHNV and CDR2 as YYDKDF, both from the germline V gene (reference sequence). In the prospective study, participants were about 18 to 89 years old, resided in about 25 geographic areas of the United States, and were enrolled through a virtual design. In the prospective study, cohorts were assigned on the basis of participant-reported clinical history obtained from a screening survey and a study questionnaire. Recovered participants in ImmuneRACE Cohort 3 were defined as having two consecutive negative NP/OP PCR tests, clearance from a healthcare professional, or resolution of symptoms. Mobile phlebotomists in the prospective study collected whole blood, serum and a nasopharyngeal or oropharyngeal swab from every participant. Additional blood draws and questionnaires over a roughly two-month period could optionally be provided by prospective study participants. Before DNA extraction, blood samples from the prospective study were shipped at room temperature or frozen.

The immunoSEQ Assay, a bias-controlled multiplex PCR, was used to amplify TCRbeta CDR3 regions from genomic DNA. Per the original workflow: The number of nucleated cells in each sample was estimated from the amplification of reference gene primers within the assay. To quantify the absolute abundance of each unique TCRbeta CDR3 rearrangement, sequence reads were collapsed and filtered. For each sample, productive Simpson clonality was calculated as the square root of Simpson's diversity index across productive rearrangements. The immuneACCESS repertoire file appears here via TCRdb, limited to in-frame rearrangements. These files lack a portion of the clones; in checked studies, under half of the deficit traces to unresolved V genes, and the cause of the others is not known. V and J calls and clone size are given by that table; D and trimming were obtained from the DNA. The sample contains a few hundred thousand clones, around 89% of them found a single time. The ten top clones hold approximately 4.1% of the sample.

As to this clone: Its antigen is not yet known. Nothing much larger sits one base from this clone, and base qualities are not available.

Overall results and qualifications from the work: How much clinical and demographic metadata was included differed by source and by participant, and the metadata was provided uncurated.

This TCR was sampled from a woman in her twenties or thirties who had recovered from COVID-19. Recombination connected TRBV15 to TRBJ1-2; 8 nucleotides in the junction match TRBD1. The sequenced sample was PBMCs or T cells enriched from blood (not recorded which). The nucleotide sequence reads as follows: TGTGCCACCAGTGGACAGGGTGGCGGCTATGGCTACACCTTC. The resulting protein is CATSGQGGGYGYTF. Outside the CDR3, residues come from the reference TRBV15 and TRBJ1-2 proteins, so the full variable domain is: DAMVIQNPRYQVTQFGKPVTLSCSQTLNHNVMYWYQQKSSQAPKLLFHYYDKDFNNEADTPDNFQSRRPNTSFCFLDIRSPGLGDTAMYLCATSGQGGGYGYTFGSGTRLTVV.